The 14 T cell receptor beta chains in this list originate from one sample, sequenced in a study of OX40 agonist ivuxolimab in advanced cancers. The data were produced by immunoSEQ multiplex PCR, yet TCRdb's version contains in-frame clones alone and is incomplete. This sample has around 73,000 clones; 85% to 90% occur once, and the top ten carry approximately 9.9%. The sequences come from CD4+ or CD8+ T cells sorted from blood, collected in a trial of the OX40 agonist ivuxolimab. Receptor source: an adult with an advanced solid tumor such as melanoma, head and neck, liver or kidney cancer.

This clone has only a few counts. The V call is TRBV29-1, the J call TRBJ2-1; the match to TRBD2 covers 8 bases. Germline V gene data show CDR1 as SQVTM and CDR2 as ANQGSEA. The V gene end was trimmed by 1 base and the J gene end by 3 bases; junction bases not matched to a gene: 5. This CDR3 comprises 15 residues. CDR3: CSVEGLAGNYNEQFF. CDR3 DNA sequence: TGCAGCGTTGAAGGGTTAGCGGGGAACTACAATGAGCAGTTCTTC.

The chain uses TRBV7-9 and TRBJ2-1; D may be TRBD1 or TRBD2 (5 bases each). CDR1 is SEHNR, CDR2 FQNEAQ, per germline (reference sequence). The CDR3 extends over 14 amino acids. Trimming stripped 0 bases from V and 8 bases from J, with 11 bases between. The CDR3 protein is CASSLARGVHEQFF. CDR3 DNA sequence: TGTGCCAGCAGCTTAGCGAGAGGGGTCCATGAGCAGTTCTTC.

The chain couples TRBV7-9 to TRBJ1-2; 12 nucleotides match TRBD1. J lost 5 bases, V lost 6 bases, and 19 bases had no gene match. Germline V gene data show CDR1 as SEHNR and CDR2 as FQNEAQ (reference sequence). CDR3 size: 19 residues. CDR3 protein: CASRHDRTGTGGAGYGYTF. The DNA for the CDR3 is TGTGCCAGCAGACACGACCGCACCGGGACAGGGGGCGCGGGATATGGCTACACCTTC.

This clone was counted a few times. CDR3 nucleotides: TGCAGCGTTGATTTCGGGACAGGGACCTACGAGCAGTACTTC. Amino acid sequence: CSVDFGTGTYEQYF. The chain links TRBV29-1 to TRBJ2-7; 9 bases match TRBD1. CDR3 length equals 14 residues. Losses at the gene ends were 3 bases for V and 2 bases for J; bases not matched to a gene: 5. Germline V CDR1 and CDR2: SQVTM, ANQGSEA.

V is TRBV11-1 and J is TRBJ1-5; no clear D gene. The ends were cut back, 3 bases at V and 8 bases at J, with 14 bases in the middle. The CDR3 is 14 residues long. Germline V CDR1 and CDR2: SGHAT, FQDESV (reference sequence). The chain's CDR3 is CASSLGYGAEPQHF. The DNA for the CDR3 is TGTGCCAGCAGCTTGGGGTACGGCGCTGAGCCCCAGCATTTT.

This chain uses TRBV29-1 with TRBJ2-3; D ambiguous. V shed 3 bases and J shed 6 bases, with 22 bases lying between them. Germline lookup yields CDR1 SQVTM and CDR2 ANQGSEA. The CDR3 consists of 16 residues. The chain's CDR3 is CSVDPVPSPSADTQYF. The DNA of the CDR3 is TGCAGCGTTGACCCCGTCCCGTCACCCAGCGCGGATACGCAGTATTTT.

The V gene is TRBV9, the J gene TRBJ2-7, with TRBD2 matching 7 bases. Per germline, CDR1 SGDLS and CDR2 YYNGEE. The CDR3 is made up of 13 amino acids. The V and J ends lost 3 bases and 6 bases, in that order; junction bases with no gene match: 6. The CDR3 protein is CASSAGTTSEQYF. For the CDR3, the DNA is TGTGCCAGCAGCGCCGGGACTACTTCCGAGCAGTACTTC.

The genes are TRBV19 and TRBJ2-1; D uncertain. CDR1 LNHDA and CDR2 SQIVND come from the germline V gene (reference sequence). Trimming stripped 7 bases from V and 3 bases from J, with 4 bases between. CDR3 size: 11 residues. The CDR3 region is CASTIYNEQFF. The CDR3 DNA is TGTGCCAGTACTATCTACAATGAGCAGTTCTTC. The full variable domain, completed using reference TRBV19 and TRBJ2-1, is DGGITQSPKYLFRKEGQNVTLSCEQNLNHDAMYWYRQDPGQGLRLIYYSQIVNDFQKGDIAEGYSVSREKKESFPLTVTSAQKNPTAFYLCASTIYNEQFFGPGTRLTVL.

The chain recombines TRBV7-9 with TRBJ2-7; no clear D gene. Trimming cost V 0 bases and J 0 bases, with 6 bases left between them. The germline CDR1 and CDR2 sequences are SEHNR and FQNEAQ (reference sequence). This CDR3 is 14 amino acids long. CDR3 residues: CASSLAWGSYEQYF. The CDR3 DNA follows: TGTGCCAGCAGCTTAGCGTGGGGCTCCTACGAGCAGTACTTC.

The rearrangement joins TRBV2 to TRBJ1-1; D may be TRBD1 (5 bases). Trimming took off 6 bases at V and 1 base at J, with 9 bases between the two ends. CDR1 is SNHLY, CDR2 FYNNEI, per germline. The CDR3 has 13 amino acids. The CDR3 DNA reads TGTGCCAGCAGGGGACGCCCGAACACTGAAGCTTTCTTT. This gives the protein CASRGRPNTEAFF. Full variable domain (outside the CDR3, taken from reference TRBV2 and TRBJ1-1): EPEVTQTPSHQVTQMGQEVILRCVPISNHLYFYWYRQILGQKVEFLVSFYNNEISEKSEIFDDQFSVERPDGSNFTLKIRSTKLEDSAMYFCASRGRPNTEAFFGQGTRLTVV.

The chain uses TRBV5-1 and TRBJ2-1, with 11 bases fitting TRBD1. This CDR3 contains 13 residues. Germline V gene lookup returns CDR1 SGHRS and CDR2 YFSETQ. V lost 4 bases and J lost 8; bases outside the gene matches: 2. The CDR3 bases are TGCGCCAGCAGCCCGGGACAGGGGGATGAGCAGTTCTTC. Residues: CASSPGQGDEQFF.

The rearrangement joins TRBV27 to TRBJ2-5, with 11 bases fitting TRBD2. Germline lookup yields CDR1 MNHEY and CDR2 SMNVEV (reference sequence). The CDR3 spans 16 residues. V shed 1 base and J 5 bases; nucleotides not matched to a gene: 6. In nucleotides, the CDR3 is TGTGCCAGCAGTTTATTCACTAGCGGGAGTAAGGAGACCCAGTACTTC. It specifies CASSLFTSGSKETQYF.

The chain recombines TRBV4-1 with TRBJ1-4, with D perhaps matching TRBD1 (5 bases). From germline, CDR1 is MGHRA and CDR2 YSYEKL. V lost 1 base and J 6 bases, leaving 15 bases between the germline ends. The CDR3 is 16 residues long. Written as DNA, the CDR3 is TGCGCCAGCAGCCAAGCGCGAGGGGCTGGGGATGAAAAACTGTTTTTT. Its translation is CASSQARGAGDEKLFF.

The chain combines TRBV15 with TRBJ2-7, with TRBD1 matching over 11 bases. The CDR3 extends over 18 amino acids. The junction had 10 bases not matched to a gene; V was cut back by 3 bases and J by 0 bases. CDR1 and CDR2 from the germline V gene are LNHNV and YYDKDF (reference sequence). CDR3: CATSSPGQGGTSSYEQYF. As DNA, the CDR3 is TGTGCCACCAGCAGTCCGGGACAGGGGGGAACCAGCTCCTACGAGCAGTACTTC. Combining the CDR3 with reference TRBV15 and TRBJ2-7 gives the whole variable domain DAMVIQNPRYQVTQFGKPVTLSCSQTLNHNVMYWYQQKSSQAPKLLFHYYDKDFNNEADTPDNFQSRRPNTSFCFLDIRSPGLGDTAMYLCATSSPGQGGTSSYEQYFGPGTRLTVT.